This T cell receptor beta chain stems from a study of shared clonotypes between healthy human individuals. About the study: The study drew on two women and a few men aged 18 to 49 as donors.

Assay used: immunoSEQ multiplex PCR; TCRdb lists only in-frame clones, some missing. The table lists about 1 million clones, roughly 70% of them singletons. Study-level points and caveats: All-four-donor shared clonotypes had higher generation probabilities than non-shared clonotypes did. Clonotypes that were shared across a few donors made up about 5.1% of naive CD4 clonotypes.

The split of CD4+ cells yielded CD45RA+ naive and CD45RA-negative memory subsets. Germline V lookup: CDR1 MDHEN, CDR2 SYDVKM. Trimming cost V 5 bases and J 0 bases, with 7 bases left between them. CDR3 length: 13 amino acids. This clone was found once. Its antigen remains unidentified. The chain employs TRBV28 and TRBJ1-2; tentative D call: TRBD1 (5 bases). The sample was memory CD4+ T cells sorted from blood. Documented subset: CD45RA-negative fraction. This clonotype originated in a man between 18 and 29 years old in good health. The CDR3 region has the DNA TGTGCCAGCAGTCCACAGGCTAACTATGGCTACACCTTC. Protein sequence: CASSPQANYGYTF.